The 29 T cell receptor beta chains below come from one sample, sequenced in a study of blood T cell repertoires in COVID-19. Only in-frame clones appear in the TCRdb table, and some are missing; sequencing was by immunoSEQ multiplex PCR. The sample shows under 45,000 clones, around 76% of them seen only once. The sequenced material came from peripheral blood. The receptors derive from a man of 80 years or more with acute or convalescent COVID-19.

The CDR3 DNA follows: TGTGCCAGCAGCCAAGGTGCGGGAACTGAAGCTTTCTTT. It specifies CASSQGAGTEAFF. V and J are TRBV14 and TRBJ1-1; D is undetermined. V was clipped by 1 base and J by 5 bases, with 8 bases between them. The CDR3 has 13 amino acids. Germline V CDR1 and CDR2: SGHDN, FVKESK. Drawing the rest from reference TRBV14 and TRBJ1-1, the complete variable domain is EAGVTQFPSHSVIEKGQTVTLRCDPISGHDNLYWYRRVMGKEIKFLLHFVKESKQDESGMPNNRFLAERTGGTYSTLKVQPAELEDSGVYFCASSQGAGTEAFFGQGTRLTVV.

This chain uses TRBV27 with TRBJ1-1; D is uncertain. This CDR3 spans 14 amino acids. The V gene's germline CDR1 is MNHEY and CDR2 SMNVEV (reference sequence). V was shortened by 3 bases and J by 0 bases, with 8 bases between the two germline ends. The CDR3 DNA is TGTGCCAGCAGTTTGTCCGGGGTGAACACTGAAGCTTTCTTT. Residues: CASSLSGVNTEAFF.

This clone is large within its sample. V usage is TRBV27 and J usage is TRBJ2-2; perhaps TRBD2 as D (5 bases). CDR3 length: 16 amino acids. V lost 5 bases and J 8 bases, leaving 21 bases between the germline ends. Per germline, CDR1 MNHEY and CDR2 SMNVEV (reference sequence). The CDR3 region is CASSLLASTIRGELFF. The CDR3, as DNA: TGTGCCAGCAGTCTCCTAGCCTCGACGATCCGTGGGGAGCTGTTTTTT.

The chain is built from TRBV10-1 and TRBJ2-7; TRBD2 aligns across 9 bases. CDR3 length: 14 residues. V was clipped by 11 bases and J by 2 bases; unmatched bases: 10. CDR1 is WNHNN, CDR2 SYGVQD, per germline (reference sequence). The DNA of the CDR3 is TGCGCCCGGGATAGCGGGGGCAGCGCCTACGAGCAGTACTTC. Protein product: CARDSGGSAYEQYF.

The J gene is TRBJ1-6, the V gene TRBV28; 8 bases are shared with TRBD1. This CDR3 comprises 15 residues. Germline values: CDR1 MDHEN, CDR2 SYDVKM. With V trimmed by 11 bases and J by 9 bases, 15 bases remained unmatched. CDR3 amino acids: CALSTSAGGFSPLHF. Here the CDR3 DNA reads TGTGCCCTATCAACCTCGGCAGGGGGCTTTTCACCCCTCCACTTT.

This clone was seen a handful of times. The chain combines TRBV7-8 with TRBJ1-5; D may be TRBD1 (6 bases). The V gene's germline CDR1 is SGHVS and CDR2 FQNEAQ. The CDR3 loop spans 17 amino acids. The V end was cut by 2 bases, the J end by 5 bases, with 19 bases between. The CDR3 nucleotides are TGTGCCAGCAGCTTAAGCTACAGGGAGGGTGGGCATCAGCCCCAGCATTTT. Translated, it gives CASSLSYREGGHQPQHF.

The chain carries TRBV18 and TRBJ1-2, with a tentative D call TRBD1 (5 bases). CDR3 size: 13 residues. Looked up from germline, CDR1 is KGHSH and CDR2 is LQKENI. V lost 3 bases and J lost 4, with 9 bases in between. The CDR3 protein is CASSPGLPYGYTF. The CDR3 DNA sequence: TGTGCCAGCTCACCGGGACTGCCCTATGGCTACACCTTC.

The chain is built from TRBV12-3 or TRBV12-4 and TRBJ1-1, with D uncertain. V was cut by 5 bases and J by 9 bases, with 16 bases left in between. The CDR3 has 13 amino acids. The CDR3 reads CASSPSPTVKAFF. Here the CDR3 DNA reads TGTGCCAGCAGTCCCTCCCCTACAGTTAAAGCTTTCTTT.

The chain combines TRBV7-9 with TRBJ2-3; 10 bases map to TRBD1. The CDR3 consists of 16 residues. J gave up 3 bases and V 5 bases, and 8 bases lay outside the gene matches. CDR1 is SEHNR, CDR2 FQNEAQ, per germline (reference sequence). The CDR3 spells CASSPQPGQGTDTQYF. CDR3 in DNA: TGTGCCAGCAGCCCTCAACCGGGACAGGGGACAGATACGCAGTATTTT.

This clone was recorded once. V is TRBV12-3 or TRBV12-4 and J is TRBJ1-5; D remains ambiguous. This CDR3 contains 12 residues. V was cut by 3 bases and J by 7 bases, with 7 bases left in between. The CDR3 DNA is TGTGCCAGCAGTTTTTTCCCGCAGCCCCAGCATTTT. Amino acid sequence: CASSFFPQPQHF.

CDR3 sequence (DNA): TGTGCCAGCCGGCTAGAGAGTTACAATGAGCAGTTCTTC. This codes for CASRLESYNEQFF. The rearrangement links TRBV2 to TRBJ2-1, with unresolved D. The CDR3 is 13 residues long. V was shortened by 8 bases and J by 4 bases, with 12 bases between the two germline ends. The V gene's germline CDR1 is SNHLY and CDR2 FYNNEI. The whole variable domain, remainder taken from reference TRBV2 and TRBJ2-1, is EPEVTQTPSHQVTQMGQEVILRCVPISNHLYFYWYRQILGQKVEFLVSFYNNEISEKSEIFDDQFSVERPDGSNFTLKIRSTKLEDSAMYFCASRLESYNEQFFGPGTRLTVL.

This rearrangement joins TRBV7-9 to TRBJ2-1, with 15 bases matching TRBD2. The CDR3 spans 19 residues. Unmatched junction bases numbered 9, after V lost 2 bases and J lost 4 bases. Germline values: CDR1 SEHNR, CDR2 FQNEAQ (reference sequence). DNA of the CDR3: TGTGCCAGCAGCTTATCTGTGGGGACTAGCGGGGGGCGTTACAATGAGCAGTTCTTC. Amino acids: CASSLSVGTSGGRYNEQFF.

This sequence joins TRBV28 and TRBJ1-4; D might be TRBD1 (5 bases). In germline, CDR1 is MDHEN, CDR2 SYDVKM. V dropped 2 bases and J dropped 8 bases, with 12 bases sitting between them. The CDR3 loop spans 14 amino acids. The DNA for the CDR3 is TGTGCCAGCAGTTTAAACCAGGGAAGAGAAAAACTGTTTTTT. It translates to CASSLNQGREKLFF.

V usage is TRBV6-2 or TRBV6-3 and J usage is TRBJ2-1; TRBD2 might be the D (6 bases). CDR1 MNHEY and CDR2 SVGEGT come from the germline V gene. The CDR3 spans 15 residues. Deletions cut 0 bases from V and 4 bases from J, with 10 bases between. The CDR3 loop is CASSYSSGEYNEQFF. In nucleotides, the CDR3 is TGTGCCAGCAGTTACTCTAGCGGAGAGTACAATGAGCAGTTCTTC.

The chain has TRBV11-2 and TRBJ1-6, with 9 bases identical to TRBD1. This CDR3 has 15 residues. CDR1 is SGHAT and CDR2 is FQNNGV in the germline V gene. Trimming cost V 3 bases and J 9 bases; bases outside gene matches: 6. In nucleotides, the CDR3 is TGTGCCAGCAGCTTGTACACAGGGGGCGGTTCACCCCTCCACTTT. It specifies CASSLYTGGGSPLHF.

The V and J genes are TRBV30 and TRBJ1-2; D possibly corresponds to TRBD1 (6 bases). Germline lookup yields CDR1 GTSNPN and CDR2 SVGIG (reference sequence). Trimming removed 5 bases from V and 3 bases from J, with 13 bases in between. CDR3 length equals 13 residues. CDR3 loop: CAWQSGGDYGYTF. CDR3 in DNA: TGTGCCTGGCAGTCGGGGGGCGACTATGGCTACACCTTC.

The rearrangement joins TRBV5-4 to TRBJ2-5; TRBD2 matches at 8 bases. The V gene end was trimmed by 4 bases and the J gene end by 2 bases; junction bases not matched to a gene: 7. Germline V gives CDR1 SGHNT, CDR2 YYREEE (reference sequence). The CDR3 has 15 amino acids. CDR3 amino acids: CASSVGRGAQETQYF. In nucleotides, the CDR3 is TGTGCCAGCAGCGTCGGGAGGGGCGCGCAAGAGACCCAGTACTTC.

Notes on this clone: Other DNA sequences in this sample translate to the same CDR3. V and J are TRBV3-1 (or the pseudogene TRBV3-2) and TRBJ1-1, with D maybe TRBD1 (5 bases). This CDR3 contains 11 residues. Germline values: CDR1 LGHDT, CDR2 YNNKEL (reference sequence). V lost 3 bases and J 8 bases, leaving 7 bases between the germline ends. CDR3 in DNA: TGTGCCAGCAGCCACCAGGGCGAAGCTTTCTTT. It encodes CASSHQGEAFF.

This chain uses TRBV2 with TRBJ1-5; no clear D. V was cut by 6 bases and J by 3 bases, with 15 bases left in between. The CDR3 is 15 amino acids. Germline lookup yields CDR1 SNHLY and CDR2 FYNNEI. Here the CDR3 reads CASRGDSPPNQPQHF. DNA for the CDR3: TGTGCCAGCAGGGGAGACTCTCCCCCCAATCAGCCCCAGCATTTT. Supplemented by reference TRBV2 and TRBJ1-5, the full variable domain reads EPEVTQTPSHQVTQMGQEVILRCVPISNHLYFYWYRQILGQKVEFLVSFYNNEISEKSEIFDDQFSVERPDGSNFTLKIRSTKLEDSAMYFCASRGDSPPNQPQHFGDGTRLSIL.

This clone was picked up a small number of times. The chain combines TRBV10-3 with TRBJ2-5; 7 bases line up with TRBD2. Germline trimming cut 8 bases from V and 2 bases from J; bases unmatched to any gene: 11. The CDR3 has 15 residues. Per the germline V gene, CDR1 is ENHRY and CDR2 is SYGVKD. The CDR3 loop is CAIGRDLFPQETQYF. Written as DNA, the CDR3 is TGTGCCATCGGGAGGGACCTCTTTCCTCAAGAGACCCAGTACTTC.

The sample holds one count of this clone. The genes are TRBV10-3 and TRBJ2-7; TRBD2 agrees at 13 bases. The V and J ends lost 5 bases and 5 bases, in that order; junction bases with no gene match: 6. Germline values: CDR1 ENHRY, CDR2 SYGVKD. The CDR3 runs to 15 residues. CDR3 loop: CAISSGLAGDNEQYF. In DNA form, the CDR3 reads TGTGCCATCAGTAGCGGACTAGCGGGAGACAACGAGCAGTACTTC.

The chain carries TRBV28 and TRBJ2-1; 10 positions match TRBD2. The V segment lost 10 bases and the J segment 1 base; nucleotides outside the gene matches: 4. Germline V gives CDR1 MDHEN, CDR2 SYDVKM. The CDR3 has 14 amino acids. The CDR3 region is CATLAGGSYNEQFF. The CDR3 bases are TGTGCCACATTAGCGGGAGGTTCCTACAATGAGCAGTTCTTC.

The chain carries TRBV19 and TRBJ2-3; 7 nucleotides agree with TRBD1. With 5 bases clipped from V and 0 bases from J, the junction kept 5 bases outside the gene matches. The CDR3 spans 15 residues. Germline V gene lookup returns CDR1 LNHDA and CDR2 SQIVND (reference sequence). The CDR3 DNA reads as TGTGCCAGTAGTCGCAGGGGGATGAGCACAGATACGCAGTATTTT. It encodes CASSRRGMSTDTQYF.

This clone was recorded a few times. DNA for the CDR3: TGTGCCAGCATGCCCGCCAGATTTTCGGGCTACACCTTC. This encodes CASMPARFSGYTF. The J gene is TRBJ1-2, the V gene TRBV27; D is undetermined. The CDR3 loop spans 13 amino acids. V gave up 7 bases and J gave up 8 bases, with 17 bases separating them. Germline-derived CDR1 and CDR2 are MNHEY and SMNVEV (reference sequence).

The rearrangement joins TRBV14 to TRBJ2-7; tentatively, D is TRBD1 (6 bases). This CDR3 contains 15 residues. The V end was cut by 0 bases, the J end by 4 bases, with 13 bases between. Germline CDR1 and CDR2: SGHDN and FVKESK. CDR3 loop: CASSQDSGTNYEQYF. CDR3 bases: TGTGCCAGCAGCCAAGATTCAGGGACAAATTACGAGCAGTACTTC.

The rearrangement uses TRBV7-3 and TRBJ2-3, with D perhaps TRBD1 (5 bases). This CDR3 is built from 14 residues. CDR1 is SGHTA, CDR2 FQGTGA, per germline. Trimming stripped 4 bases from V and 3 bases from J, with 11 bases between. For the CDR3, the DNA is TGTGCCAGCAGCTCCCCAGGGAATACAGATACGCAGTATTTT. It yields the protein CASSSPGNTDTQYF.

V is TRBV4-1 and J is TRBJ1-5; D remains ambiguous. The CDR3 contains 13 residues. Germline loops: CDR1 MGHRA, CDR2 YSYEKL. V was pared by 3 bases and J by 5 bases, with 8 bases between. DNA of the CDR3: TGCGCCAGCAGCCAGGTGATAGATCAGCCCCAGCATTTT. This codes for CASSQVIDQPQHF.

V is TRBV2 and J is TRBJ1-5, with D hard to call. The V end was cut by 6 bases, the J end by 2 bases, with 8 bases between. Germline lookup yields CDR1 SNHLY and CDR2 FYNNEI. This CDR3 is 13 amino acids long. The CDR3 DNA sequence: TGTGCCAGCAGCGTTCTTGGCAATCAGCCCCAGCATTTT. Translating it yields CASSVLGNQPQHF.

The CDR3 bases are TGTGCCAGCAGCTTAGCGGGGGGTTCCGGGACAGGGCAAGATACGCAGTATTTT. This sequence encodes CASSLAGGSGTGQDTQYF. This rearrangement joins TRBV11-1 to TRBJ2-3; 9 nucleotides line up with TRBD1. Germline V lookup: CDR1 SGHAT, CDR2 FQDESV (reference sequence). There are 18 residues in the CDR3. Losses at the gene ends were 0 bases for V and 5 bases for J; bases not matched to a gene: 12.